This TCR beta chain was observed in a study of T and B cells in COVID-19 patients. General study results and limits: Highly clonal in active COVID-19, TRB repertoires exceeded healthy-donor diversity and richness at recovery. Early severe-case samples and blood from mildly ill patients during symptoms were in short supply.

Blood genomic DNA input for TRB amplification was about 240-550 ng. There are 17 residues in the CDR3. CDR1 and CDR2 from the germline V gene are DFQATT and SNEGSKA (reference sequence). After removal of 5 bases from V and 7 bases from J, the junction contained 22 bases not matched to a gene. Multiplex PCR with BIOMED2 TRB-A/B primer pools amplified TRB rearrangements. TCRdb passed the multiplex PCR reads through MiXCR, listing each CDR3 protein once. The sample has some 11,000 distinct CDR3 sequences, approximately 35% seen once. Points on this clonotype: The target antigen is unknown.

The rearrangement joins TRBV20-1 to TRBJ2-7, with 8 bases fitting TRBD2. The source material was blood. The clonotype was recovered from a human donor with active COVID-19. As DNA, the CDR3 is TGCAGTGCTGACCTAGCCGGGGCGATAGCGGGGAGGCGTGAGCAGTACTTC. Translated: CSADLAGAIAGRREQYF.